Listed below are T cell receptor beta chains from one sample, sequenced in a study of CD8+ T cells in alopecia areata. TCRdb's copy holds only in-frame clones and misses some; the assay was immunoSEQ multiplex PCR. Among roughly 40,000 clones listed, about 71% were seen once. The sequencing used CD8+ T cells sorted from blood, collected at week 4, from a patient treated with tofacitinib. Source of these receptors: a human donor with alopecia areata. Each CDR3 is given with its conserved first and last residue. Fields, in order: clone size, D gene, J gene, V gene, CDR3 protein, CDR3 DNA. The D gene is left open where the match is weak. Clone size appears in some rows only: once, few, many, or a class for an expanded clone.

clone size: -; D gene: -; J gene: TRBJ2-2; V gene: TRBV5-6; CDR3 protein: CASSLGQNTGELFF; CDR3 DNA: TGTGCCAGCAGCTTGGGACAGAACACCGGGGAGCTGTTTTTT
clone size: -; D gene: -; J gene: TRBJ2-7; V gene: TRBV7-2; CDR3 protein: CATRDGWNEQYF; CDR3 DNA: TGTGCCACCCGAGACGGGTGGAACGAGCAGTACTTC
clone size: -; D gene: TRBD1; J gene: TRBJ1-1; V gene: TRBV27; CDR3 protein: CASSETGVGTEAFF; CDR3 DNA: TGTGCCAGCAGCGAAACAGGGGTGGGCACTGAAGCTTTCTTT
clone size: few; D gene: -; J gene: TRBJ1-1; V gene: TRBV19; CDR3 protein: CASSDPWGPEAFF; CDR3 DNA: TGTGCCAGTAGTGACCCCTGGGGGCCTGAAGCTTTCTTT
clone size: -; D gene: -; J gene: TRBJ1-5; V gene: TRBV5-6; CDR3 protein: CASSLGSQPQHF; CDR3 DNA: TGTGCCAGCAGCTTAGGGTCACAGCCCCAGCATTTT
clone size: few; D gene: -; J gene: TRBJ2-7; V gene: TRBV7-9; CDR3 protein: CASSLANGAHEQYF; CDR3 DNA: TGTGCCAGCAGCTTAGCCAATGGGGCCCACGAGCAGTACTTC
clone size: -; D gene: TRBD1; J gene: TRBJ2-1; V gene: TRBV9; CDR3 protein: CASKETGVEGDEQFF; CDR3 DNA: TGTGCCAGCAAGGAGACAGGGGTGGAGGGCGATGAGCAGTTCTTC
clone size: few; D gene: -; J gene: TRBJ2-7; V gene: TRBV29-1; CDR3 protein: CSVIKDGSYEQYF; CDR3 DNA: TGCAGCGTTATTAAGGACGGTTCCTACGAGCAGTACTTC
clone size: -; D gene: -; J gene: TRBJ1-1; V gene: TRBV2; CDR3 protein: CASIQNTEAFF; CDR3 DNA: TGTGCCAGCATCCAGAACACTGAAGCTTTCTTT
clone size: few; D gene: -; J gene: TRBJ2-7; V gene: TRBV7-9; CDR3 protein: CASSRPDRPYEQYF; CDR3 DNA: TGTGCCAGCAGCCGCCCGGACAGACCCTACGAGCAGTACTTC
clone size: few; D gene: TRBD1; J gene: TRBJ2-5; V gene: TRBV7-9; CDR3 protein: CASSPPGQYQETQYF; CDR3 DNA: TGTGCCAGCAGCCCTCCGGGACAGTACCAAGAGACCCAGTACTTC
clone size: -; D gene: -; J gene: TRBJ1-2; V gene: TRBV9; CDR3 protein: CASNPGTASDYGYTF; CDR3 DNA: TGTGCCAGCAATCCAGGGACGGCCTCGGACTATGGCTACACCTTC
clone size: -; D gene: -; J gene: TRBJ1-4; V gene: TRBV7-2; CDR3 protein: CASSLELGEKLFF; CDR3 DNA: TGTGCCAGCAGCTTAGAATTGGGAGAAAAACTGTTTTTT
clone size: -; D gene: -; J gene: TRBJ2-5; V gene: TRBV29-1; CDR3 protein: CSVIVGATQYF; CDR3 DNA: TGCAGCGTCATAGTAGGTGCGACCCAGTACTTC
clone size: -; D gene: TRBD1; J gene: TRBJ1-2; V gene: TRBV29-1; CDR3 protein: CSVTGGPDGYTF; CDR3 DNA: TGCAGCGTGACAGGGGGACCCGATGGCTACACCTTC
clone size: -; D gene: -; J gene: TRBJ2-1; V gene: TRBV25-1; CDR3 protein: CASSESNNEQFF; CDR3 DNA: TGTGCCAGCAGTGAATCGAACAATGAGCAGTTCTTC
clone size: -; D gene: TRBD2; J gene: TRBJ2-7; V gene: TRBV13; CDR3 protein: CASSKFVLAGDRNSYEQYF; CDR3 DNA: TGTGCCAGCAGCAAATTCGTTCTAGCGGGGGACCGAAACTCCTACGAGCAGTACTTC
clone size: once; D gene: -; J gene: TRBJ2-7; V gene: TRBV7-9; CDR3 protein: CASSPDYEQYF; CDR3 DNA: TGTGCCAGCAGCCCCGACTACGAGCAGTACTTC
clone size: -; D gene: -; J gene: TRBJ2-1; V gene: TRBV5-1; CDR3 protein: CASSFSLGNEQFF; CDR3 DNA: TGCGCCAGCAGCTTCTCCCTAGGCAATGAGCAGTTCTTC
clone size: once; D gene: TRBD1; J gene: TRBJ2-1; V gene: TRBV27; CDR3 protein: CASSPSSGQLYNEQFF; CDR3 DNA: TGTGCCAGCAGTCCATCCTCGGGACAGCTATACAATGAGCAGTTCTTC
clone size: -; D gene: -; J gene: TRBJ2-1; V gene: TRBV4-1; CDR3 protein: CASSHSYNEQFF; CDR3 DNA: TGCGCCAGCAGCCACTCCTACAATGAGCAGTTCTTC
clone size: -; D gene: -; J gene: TRBJ2-7; V gene: TRBV4-2; CDR3 protein: CASGVSEQYF; CDR3 DNA: TGTGCCAGCGGCGTGAGCGAGCAGTACTTC
clone size: -; D gene: -; J gene: TRBJ2-2; V gene: TRBV29-1; CDR3 protein: CSVVGGTGELFF; CDR3 DNA: TGCAGCGTTGTTGGGGGCACCGGGGAGCTGTTTTTT
clone size: -; D gene: -; J gene: TRBJ1-6; V gene: TRBV29-1; CDR3 protein: CSVQTDNSYNSPLHF; CDR3 DNA: TGCAGCGTACAAACAGACAACTCCTATAATTCACCCCTCCACTTT
clone size: -; D gene: -; J gene: TRBJ2-3; V gene: TRBV7-9; CDR3 protein: CASSLEGDTQYF; CDR3 DNA: TGTGCCAGCAGCTTAGAGGGAGATACGCAGTATTTT
clone size: -; D gene: -; J gene: TRBJ2-7; V gene: TRBV5-6; CDR3 protein: CASSGRDTVPYEQYF; CDR3 DNA: TGTGCCAGCAGCGGCAGGGACACTGTTCCCTACGAGCAGTACTTC
clone size: -; D gene: TRBD2; J gene: TRBJ2-6; V gene: TRBV29-1; CDR3 protein: CSAILAGGPGGNVLTF; CDR3 DNA: TGCAGCGCTATACTCGCGGGGGGGCCTGGGGGCAACGTCCTGACTTTC
clone size: few; D gene: -; J gene: TRBJ2-2; V gene: TRBV27; CDR3 protein: CASSQTGTANTGELFF; CDR3 DNA: TGTGCCAGCAGTCAGACCGGGACGGCTAACACCGGGGAGCTGTTTTTT
clone size: medium-sized; D gene: TRBD1; J gene: TRBJ1-2; V gene: TRBV29-1; CDR3 protein: CSVVEGGKYYGYTF; CDR3 DNA: TGCAGCGTTGTTGAAGGGGGCAAATACTATGGCTACACCTTC
clone size: few; D gene: -; J gene: TRBJ1-1; V gene: TRBV29-1; CDR3 protein: CSAMTGVDTEAFF; CDR3 DNA: TGCAGCGCAATGACAGGTGTGGACACTGAAGCTTTCTTT
clone size: -; D gene: -; J gene: TRBJ1-1; V gene: TRBV6-5; CDR3 protein: CASSSQGSGTEAFF; CDR3 DNA: TGTGCCAGCAGTAGCCAGGGGTCGGGCACTGAAGCTTTCTTT
clone size: -; D gene: TRBD1; J gene: TRBJ2-6; V gene: TRBV28; CDR3 protein: CASSLDVGTGGALGANVLTF; CDR3 DNA: TGTGCCAGCAGTTTAGATGTCGGGACAGGGGGCGCGCTGGGGGCCAACGTCCTGACTTTC
clone size: -; D gene: -; J gene: TRBJ1-5; V gene: TRBV6-6; CDR3 protein: CASSSVAVRINQPQHF; CDR3 DNA: TGTGCCAGCAGTAGCGTTGCGGTTCGTATCAATCAGCCCCAGCATTTT
clone size: -; D gene: -; J gene: TRBJ2-3; V gene: TRBV6-1; CDR3 protein: CASSGDSTDTQYF; CDR3 DNA: TGTGCCAGCAGTGGGGATAGCACAGATACGCAGTATTTT
clone size: -; D gene: TRBD2; J gene: TRBJ2-5; V gene: TRBV29-1; CDR3 protein: CSVAGSGGLETQYF; CDR3 DNA: TGCAGCGTTGCGGGTAGCGGGGGACTGGAGACCCAGTACTTC
clone size: -; D gene: -; J gene: TRBJ2-7; V gene: TRBV27; CDR3 protein: CASSPFGEVTYEQYF; CDR3 DNA: TGTGCCAGCAGCCCGTTTGGCGAGGTCACCTACGAGCAGTACTTC
clone size: -; D gene: TRBD1; J gene: TRBJ2-1; V gene: TRBV9; CDR3 protein: CASSGIDRGEQFF; CDR3 DNA: TGTGCCAGCAGCGGGATTGACAGGGGTGAGCAGTTCTTC
clone size: few; D gene: -; J gene: TRBJ1-1; V gene: TRBV7-8; CDR3 protein: CASSLLRHGDEAFF; CDR3 DNA: TGTGCCAGCAGCTTACTGCGACACGGGGATGAAGCTTTCTTT